This T cell receptor (beta chain) comes out of a study of blood T cell repertoires in COVID-19. Overall study: Acute and convalescent COVID-19 specimens originated in the United States, Italy and Spain. T cells, B-cell-depleted T cells, or PBMCs provided the cDNA or gDNA that served as material.

The Seattle patients joined while their infection was active and were tracked longitudinally afterward. Per the study methods: Cell counts per sample came from amplifying reference gene primers. Assay used: immunoSEQ multiplex PCR; TCRdb lists only in-frame clones, some missing. V and J calls and clone size are given by that table; D and trimming were obtained from the DNA. The sample yields 150,000 to 180,000 clones, roughly 80% seen once. Trimming pared 5 bases from V and 11 bases from J, leaving 15 bases between. Germline V gene data show CDR1 as LNHDA and CDR2 as SQIVND (reference sequence). The CDR3 runs to 13 residues.

The sequenced sample consisted of peripheral blood. V usage is TRBV19 and J usage is TRBJ1-4; possible D gene TRBD1, 5 bases. This receptor was obtained from a woman aged 55 to 70 with COVID-19, enrolled during active disease. The CDR3 DNA reads TGTGCCAGTAGTGTTCAGGGCCTGGGGAAACTGTTTTTT. This gives the protein CASSVQGLGKLFF.